The following is a T cell receptor (beta chain) sequence with its context. Antigen specificity is unknown. With 60 Vbeta and 13 Jbeta primers, the PCR was carried out. The data were produced by immunoSEQ multiplex PCR, yet TCRdb's version contains in-frame clones alone and is incomplete. This repertoire includes 85,000 or so clones. This sample was taken from a study of cytomegalovirus exposure and HLA in healthy donors. Study-level points and caveats: High specificity and sensitivity for cytomegalovirus status were reported for the classifier.

CDR1 is SGHNT, CDR2 YYREEE, per germline (reference sequence). V shed 6 bases and J 2 bases; nucleotides not matched to a gene: 9. The CDR3 length is 15 residues. The sequenced sample consisted of PBMCs. The source of this sequence is a woman in her 30s in good health and CMV-seronegative. The chain combines TRBV5-4 with TRBJ1-1; 8 nucleotides match TRBD1. CDR3 bases: TGTGCCAGCACCCCCGACAGGGGCCGCAACACTGAAGCTTTCTTT. Its translation is CASTPDRGRNTEAFF.